The 18 T cell receptor beta chains below were found in one sample sequenced in a study of tissue T cells after allogeneic stem cell transplantation. As to time point: mouse harvest day 7 after allogeneic transplant. Each mouse received 10^7 T-cell-depleted marrow cells plus 10^6 splenic CD5+ T cells by tail vein. The table came from immunoSEQ multiplex PCR; TCRdb's copy has only in-frame clones and leaves some out. The top ten clones hold 7.8% of a sample with over 5,000 clones, around 50% of them seen once. The sequencing input was gut tissue. Receptors were obtained from a female BALB/c mouse given C57BL/6 T cells with graft-versus-host disease after an allogeneic hematopoietic cell transplant.

Remarks on this clone: Here the gene names and germline are mouse. The read falls 1 residue short of the CDR3 end, and the missing part is taken from the germline J gene. The chain couples TRBV2 to TRBJ2-1; 8 bases are shared with TRBD2. The CDR3 is made up of 16 amino acids. Trimming cost V 3 bases and J 0 bases; bases outside gene matches: 4. Looked up from germline, CDR1 is LGHNA and CDR2 is YSYQKL. CDR3: CASSQDWVPNYAEQFF. The sequenced part of the CDR3 DNA is TGTGCCAGCAGCCAGGACTGGGTTCCTAACTATGCTGAGCAGTTC.

In this sample, this clone turned up a few times. Mouse names are used for the genes. CDR3 region: CASSLSRASYEQYF. CDR3 DNA (partial): TGTGCCAGCAGTCTGTCCAGGGCCTCCTATGAACAGTAC. J is TRBJ2-7 and V is TRBV26, with D perhaps matching TRBD1 (5 bases). With the read ending 1 residue before the CDR3 end, the germline J gene is used to fill in that end. Trimming left V 0 bases short and J 0 bases short, with 6 bases between. This CDR3 spans 14 amino acids. Per germline, CDR1 KGHPV and CDR2 FQNQEV (reference sequence).

This clone was counted only a few times. The listed genes are named as in mouse. The CDR3 end lies 1 residue beyond the end of the read and is filled in from the germline J gene. This sequence joins TRBV15 and TRBJ2-7; 9 nucleotides match TRBD1. The germline gives CDR1 SGHND, CDR2 FRSKSL. The CDR3 spans 13 residues. J was trimmed by 7 bases and V by 6 bases; bases with no gene match: 7. This CDR3 is CASSTGGAKEQYF. The sequenced part of the CDR3 DNA is TGTGCCAGCAGCACAGGGGGCGCGAAGGAACAGTAC.

This clone was seen a handful of times. The gene symbols are mouse symbols. The CDR3 end falls 1 residue outside the read, so it is completed with the germline J gene. The rearrangement joins TRBV26 to TRBJ1-6, with no clear D. TRBJ1-6 falls under the ORF class, with uncertain function. V was cut by 6 bases and J by 5 bases, with 8 bases left in between. The CDR3 length is 13 residues. Germline V CDR1 and CDR2: KGHPV, FQNQEV (reference sequence). CDR3 DNA (partial): TGTGCCAGCAGCTTACAAGATAATTCGCCCCTCTAC. It specifies CASSLQDNSPLY. The CDR3 reads in full as CASSLQDNSPLYF.

A note on this clone: Each gene name is a mouse one. The CDR3 end falls 1 residue outside the read, so it is completed with the germline J gene. The chain couples TRBV3 to TRBJ1-1; weak D call: TRBD1 (6 bases). The CDR3 totals 12 residues. The V end lost 5 bases, the J end lost 5 bases, and 9 bases lay between the germline ends. Germline V lookup: CDR1 SNHLY, CDR2 FYNGKV (reference sequence). CDR3 bases read: TGTGCCAGCAGCCCCCAGGGGACAGAAGTCTTC. Encoded protein: CASSPQGTEVF. The whole CDR3 sequence is CASSPQGTEVFF.

The table lists this clone with a few counts. Gene and germline names: mouse. Sequencing ends 1 residue short of the CDR3 end; the germline J gene provides the rest. The V call is TRBV1, the J call TRBJ1-5, with 9 bases that match TRBD1. Germline CDR1 reads NSQYPW; CDR2 reads LRSPGD (reference sequence). The CDR3 consists of 15 residues. The J segment lost 4 bases and the V segment lost 4 bases, leaving 5 bases of the junction unmatched. The CDR3 protein is CTCSGTGTGNQAPLF. The DNA read from the CDR3 is TGCACCTGCAGTGGGACCGGGACAGGGAACCAGGCTCCGCTT.

For this clone: The gene names here belong to mouse. The read gets to within 1 residue of the CDR3 end, and the germline J gene fills in the rest. This rearrangement joins TRBV26 to TRBJ1-1; tentatively, D is TRBD1 (5 bases). CDR1 KGHPV and CDR2 FQNQEV come from the germline V gene (reference sequence). This CDR3 is built from 14 residues. Trimming removed 2 bases from V and 1 base from J, with 8 bases in between. The CDR3 region is CASSLQGGNTEVFF. The CDR3 DNA, read in part, is TGTGCCAGCAGTCTGCAGGGAGGGAACACAGAAGTCTTC. Complete variable domain (other parts from reference TRBV26 and TRBJ1-1): NSKVIQTPRYLVKGQGQKAKMRCIPEKGHPVVFWYQQNKNNEFKFLINFQNQEVLQQIDMTEKRFSAECPSNSPCSLEIQSSEAGDSALYLCASSLQGGNTEVFFGKGTRLTVV.

As regards this clone: Gene names denote mouse genes. Read coverage stops 1 residue before the CDR3 terminus; the germline J gene supplies the remainder. The V call is TRBV12-1, the J call TRBJ1-2; maybe TRBD1 (5 bases). With 0 bases removed from V and 3 bases from J, the gap between germline ends came to 7 bases. The CDR3 contains 13 residues. The germline CDR1 and CDR2 sequences are SGHSN and HYEKVE. This CDR3 reads CASSLQGDSDYTF. Incomplete CDR3 DNA: TGTGCCAGCTCTCTCCAGGGAGACTCCGACTACACC.

Concerning this clone: Mouse gene names apply. The read stops 1 residue short of the end of the CDR3; the missing end is completed from the germline J gene. This sequence joins TRBV26 and TRBJ1-4; D perhaps matches TRBD1 (5 bases). Germline values: CDR1 KGHPV, CDR2 FQNQEV (reference sequence). The V gene lost 4 bases and the J gene lost 4 bases, with 10 bases spanning the gap. CDR3 length: 14 amino acids. This CDR3 is CASSRGHLNERLFF. CDR3 DNA (partial): TGTGCCAGCAGTCGTGGACACCTCAACGAAAGATTATTT.

As regards this clone: The gene names given are mouse names. The sequenced fragment ends 1 residue before the CDR3 boundary, so the rest is inferred from the germline J gene. The chain carries TRBV15 and TRBJ2-7; no clear D gene. V lost 4 bases to trimming and J lost 4 bases, with 8 bases between them. From germline, CDR1 is SGHND and CDR2 FRSKSL. The CDR3 covers 12 residues. The CDR3 sequence is CASSSRAYEQYF. The CDR3 bases that were read are TGTGCCAGCAGTTCCAGAGCTTATGAACAGTAC. Full variable domain (missing parts from reference TRBV15 and TRBJ2-7): DAGVTQTPRHEVAEKGQTIILKCEPVSGHNDLFWYRQTKIQGLELLSYFRSKSLMEDGGAFKDRFKAEMLNSSFSTLKIQPTEPKDSAVYLCASSSRAYEQYFGPGTRLTVL.

A remark on this clone: The listed genes are named as in mouse. The read comes to an end 1 residue before the CDR3 does, leaving the germline J gene to fill in the end. The chain recombines TRBV26 with TRBJ2-4; the match to TRBD1 covers 7 bases. The CDR3 totals 14 residues. CDR1 KGHPV and CDR2 FQNQEV come from the germline V gene (reference sequence). V dropped 5 bases and J dropped 7; count of bases not matched to a gene: 9. The sequenced CDR3 bases are TGTGCCAGCAGTATCGACAGGGTGAGAGACACCTTGTAC. Protein sequence: CASSIDRVRDTLY. The CDR3, in full, reads CASSIDRVRDTLYF.

Concerning this clone itself: Mouse gene names apply. The CDR3 end is not reached by the read, which stops 1 residue before it; the germline J gene fills it in. The chain carries TRBV19 and TRBJ2-4, with 8 bases lining up with TRBD2. Germline assignment: CDR1 FNHDT and CDR2 SITEND (reference sequence). The CDR3 sequence is 13 residues long. J lost 3 bases, V lost 4 bases, and 1 base had no gene match. The sequenced part of the CDR3 DNA is TGTGCCAGCAGTTGGGACTGGCAAAACACCTTGTAC. As protein: CASSWDWQNTLY. Given in full, the CDR3 is CASSWDWQNTLYF. The complete variable domain, with remaining parts taken from reference TRBV19 and TRBJ2-4, reads GGIITQTPKFLIGQEGQKLTLKCQQNFNHDTMYWYRQDSGKGLRLIYYSITENDLQKGDLSEGYDASREKKSSFSLTVTSAQKNEMAVFLCASSWDWQNTLYFGAGTRLSVL.

In its sample, this clone was seen a few times. Gene labels here are mouse ones. The read is 1 residue too short to cover the CDR3 end, so that end is filled in from the germline J gene. This rearrangement joins TRBV31 to TRBJ1-6, with D possibly being TRBD1 (6 bases). TRBJ1-6 is an ORF, with its function uncertain. The germline CDR1 and CDR2 sequences are GKSSPN and SITVG. V was clipped by 0 bases and J by 0 bases, with 6 bases between them. The CDR3 has 15 residues. The covered CDR3 bases are TGTGCCTGGAGTCTAGGGGGTTCCTATAATTCGCCCCTCTAC. Translated, it gives CAWSLGGSYNSPLY. Given in full, the CDR3 is CAWSLGGSYNSPLYF.

This clone showed up just once. Gene names refer to mouse genes. The CDR3 end is not reached by the read, which stops 1 residue before it; the germline J gene fills it in. V is TRBV3 and J is TRBJ1-4; 7 bases align to TRBD1. The V gene's germline CDR1 is SNHLY and CDR2 FYNGKV (reference sequence). Trimming removed 4 bases from V and 4 bases from J; junction bases left unmatched: 3. This CDR3 spans 14 amino acids. The CDR3 sequence: CASSYTGVNERLFF. CDR3 DNA (partial): TGTGCCAGCAGCTATACAGGGGTCAACGAAAGATTATTT. Full variable domain (missing parts from reference TRBV3 and TRBJ1-4): GPKVLQIPSHQIIDMGQMVTLNCDPVSNHLYFYWYKQILGQQMEFLVNFYNGKVMEKSKLFKDQFSVERPDGSYFTLKIQPTALEDSAVYFCASSYTGVNERLFFGHGTKLSVL.

A remark on this clone: Gene names are the mouse ones. The covered CDR3 bases are TGTGCCAGCAGCCCGGGACAGAACTATAATTCGCCCCTCTAC. It codes for CASSPGQNYNSPLY. The complete CDR3 sequence is CASSPGQNYNSPLYF. The chain uses TRBV13-3 and TRBJ1-6; 7 nucleotides agree with TRBD1. The read finishes 1 residue shy of the CDR3 end, and the germline J gene is used to complete it. TRBJ1-6 is an ORF for which the function is uncertain. Germline CDR1 reads NNHDY; CDR2 reads SYVADS. This CDR3 is 15 amino acids long. The trim removed 5 bases at V and 3 bases at J, leaving 5 bases unmatched.

Details on this clone: The genes are named according to mouse. From the germline J gene comes the end of the CDR3, since the read stops 1 residue before it. V usage is TRBV26 and J usage is TRBJ1-2, with TRBD1 as a possible D gene (5 bases). Germline CDR1 and CDR2: KGHPV and FQNQEV (reference sequence). The CDR3 extends over 13 amino acids. V was trimmed by 3 bases and J by 4 bases, leaving 9 bases between them. The CDR3 region is CASSLGGGSDYTF. The CDR3 DNA, read in part, is TGTGCCAGCAGTCTAGGCGGGGGCTCCGACTACACC.

Concerning this clone itself: Gene names refer to mouse genes. The CDR3 end lies 1 residue beyond the end of the read and is filled in from the germline J gene. The chain combines TRBV13-2 with TRBJ1-4; the match to TRBD1 covers 12 bases. This CDR3 has 15 amino acids. Germline V gene lookup returns CDR1 NNHNN and CDR2 SYGAGS (reference sequence). J was trimmed by 7 bases and V by 4 bases; bases with no gene match: 5. The chain's CDR3 is CASGPGTGGGERLFF. The sequenced CDR3 bases are TGTGCCAGCGGTCCCGGGACAGGGGGCGGCGAAAGATTATTT.

In this sample, this clone turned up a few times. Mouse names are used for the genes. From the germline J gene comes the end of the CDR3, since the read stops 1 residue before it. The chain combines TRBV13-1 with TRBJ2-7; D is possibly TRBD1 (6 bases). This CDR3 is built from 13 residues. In germline, CDR1 is NSHNY, CDR2 SYGAGN. V was clipped by 5 bases and J by 2 bases, with 11 bases between them. CDR3 DNA (partial): TGTGCCAGCAGCTCCGGGACAACCTATGAACAGTAC. This sequence encodes CASSSGTTYEQY. In full, the CDR3 reads CASSSGTTYEQYF.